Included here is one TCR beta chain sequence, with context. This CDR3 has 14 amino acids. Deletions cut 4 bases from V and 1 base from J, with 7 bases between. Germline CDR1 is MNHEY and CDR2 is SVGAGI. These data are taken from a study of OX40 agonist ivuxolimab in advanced cancers. TCRdb keeps only in-frame clones here, not all; method: immunoSEQ multiplex PCR. The sample lists approximately 70,000 clones, about nine tenths occurring once. The starting material was CD4+ or CD8+ T cells sorted from blood, obtained in a trial of the OX40 agonist ivuxolimab. The TCR was taken from an adult with an advanced solid tumor such as melanoma, head and neck, liver or kidney cancer. V and J are TRBV6-5 and TRBJ2-2, with unresolved D. The CDR3, as DNA: TGTGCCAGCAGTTCCCGGAGGAACACCGGGGAGCTGTTTTTT. Residues: CASSSRRNTGELFF.